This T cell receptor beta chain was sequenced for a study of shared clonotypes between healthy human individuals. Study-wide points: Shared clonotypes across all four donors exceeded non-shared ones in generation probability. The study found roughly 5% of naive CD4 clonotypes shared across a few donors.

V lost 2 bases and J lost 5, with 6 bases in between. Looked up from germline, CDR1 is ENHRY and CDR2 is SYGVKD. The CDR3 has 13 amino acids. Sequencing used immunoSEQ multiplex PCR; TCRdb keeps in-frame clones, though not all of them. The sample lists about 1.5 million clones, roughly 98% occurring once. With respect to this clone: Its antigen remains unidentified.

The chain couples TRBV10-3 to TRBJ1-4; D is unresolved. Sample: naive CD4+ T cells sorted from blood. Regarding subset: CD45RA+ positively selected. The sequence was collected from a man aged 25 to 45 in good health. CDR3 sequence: CAISEHVNEKLFF. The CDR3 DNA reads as TGTGCCATCAGTGAGCACGTAAATGAAAAACTGTTTTTT.